Following are 3 T cell receptor beta chains from one sample sequenced in a study of T cell responses to AZD1222 COVID-19 vaccine. TCRdb keeps only in-frame clones here, not all; method: immunoSEQ multiplex PCR. The sample has about 67,000 clones, about 85% seen once. The sample was peripheral blood, taken on day 0 of AZD1222 vaccination. The receptors were gathered from an adult in good health.

The chain uses TRBV3-1 (or the pseudogene TRBV3-2) and TRBJ1-2, with TRBD1 matching over 7 bases. V was pared by 1 base and J by 5 bases, with 1 base of the junction left unmatched. There are 13 residues in the CDR3. The germline V gene encodes CDR1 LGHDT and CDR2 YNNKEL (reference sequence). In nucleotides, the CDR3 is TGTGCCAGCAGCCAAGGGACAGGATATGGCTACACCTTC. This translates into CASSQGTGYGYTF.

The CDR3 sequence is CASRKQEGGYTF. The CDR3, as DNA: TGTGCCAGCAGAAAACAGGAAGGAGGCTACACCTTC. The chain carries TRBV6-6 and TRBJ1-2; tentatively, D is TRBD1 (5 bases). Germline values: CDR1 MNHNY, CDR2 SVGAGI (reference sequence). The CDR3 runs to 12 residues. V lost 6 bases, J lost 8 bases, and 13 bases lay in between.

This sequence joins TRBV11-2 and TRBJ1-6, with a tentative D call TRBD1 (6 bases). CDR3 length equals 14 residues. CDR1 is SGHAT and CDR2 is FQNNGV in the germline V gene. The ends were cut back, 0 bases at V and 9 bases at J, with 9 bases in the middle. The CDR3 DNA is TGTGCCAGCAGCTTAGACAGGGGAATTTCACCCCTCCACTTT. Translated, it gives CASSLDRGISPLHF.